This note documents a single TCR beta chain sequence. The target antigen is unknown. The sample is drawn from a study of cytomegalovirus exposure and HLA in healthy donors. Germline assignment: CDR1 KGHSH and CDR2 LQKENI. This CDR3 spans 13 amino acids. J gave up 6 bases and V 2 bases, and 1 base lay outside the gene matches. Overall study findings and caveats: A few chains linked to CMV were shown in vitro to be specific for CMV antigens.

Primers: 60 Vbeta forward and 13 Jbeta reverse. Here immunoSEQ multiplex PCR was the method, and the copy in TCRdb shows in-frame clones only, minus some. The sample carries over 100,000 clones, about four fifths recorded once. Sequencing was carried out using PBMCs. The chain carries TRBV18 and TRBJ1-2; 9 nucleotides align to TRBD1. This TCR came from a male donor in good health and CMV-seronegative. In nucleotides, the CDR3 is TGTGCCAGCTCACCATGGACAGGGGATGGCTACACCTTC. Amino acids: CASSPWTGDGYTF.